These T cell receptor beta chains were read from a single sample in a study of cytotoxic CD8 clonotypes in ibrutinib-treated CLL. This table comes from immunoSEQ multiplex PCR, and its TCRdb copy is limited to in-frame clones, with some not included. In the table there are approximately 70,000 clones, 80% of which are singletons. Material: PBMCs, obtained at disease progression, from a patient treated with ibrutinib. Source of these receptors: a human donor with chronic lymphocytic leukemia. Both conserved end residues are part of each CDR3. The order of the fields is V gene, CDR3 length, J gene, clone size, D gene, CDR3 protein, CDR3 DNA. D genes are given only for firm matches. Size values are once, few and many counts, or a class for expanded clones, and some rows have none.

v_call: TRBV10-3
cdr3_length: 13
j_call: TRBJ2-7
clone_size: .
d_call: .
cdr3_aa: CATVDRDRYEQYF
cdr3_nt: TGTGCCACCGTGGACAGAGACCGCTACGAGCAGTACTTC

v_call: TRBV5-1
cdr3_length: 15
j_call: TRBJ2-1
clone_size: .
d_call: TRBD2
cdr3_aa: CASSTGLAGHNEQFF
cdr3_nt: TGCGCCAGCAGCACGGGACTAGCGGGACACAATGAGCAGTTCTTC

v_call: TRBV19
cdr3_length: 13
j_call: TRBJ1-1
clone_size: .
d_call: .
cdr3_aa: CASSITRQNEAFF
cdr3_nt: TGTGCCAGTAGTATAACTCGACAGAATGAAGCTTTCTTT

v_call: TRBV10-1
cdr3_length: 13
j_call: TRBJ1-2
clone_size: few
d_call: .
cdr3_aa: CASSAQTAYGYTF
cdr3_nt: TGCGCCAGCAGTGCGCAGACCGCCTATGGCTACACCTTC

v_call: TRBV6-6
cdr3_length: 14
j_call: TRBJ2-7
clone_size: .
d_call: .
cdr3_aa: CASTTGTAFYEQYF
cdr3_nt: TGTGCCAGCACTACGGGTACCGCCTTTTACGAGCAGTACTTC

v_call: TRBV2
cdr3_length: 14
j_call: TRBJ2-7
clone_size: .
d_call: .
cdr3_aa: CASKIRKTYHEQYF
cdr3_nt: TGTGCCAGCAAAATCCGGAAAACCTACCACGAGCAGTACTTC

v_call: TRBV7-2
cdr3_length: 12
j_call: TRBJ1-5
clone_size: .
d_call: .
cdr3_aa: CASSTLGGPQHF
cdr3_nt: TGTGCCAGCAGCACCCTAGGGGGGCCCCAGCATTTT

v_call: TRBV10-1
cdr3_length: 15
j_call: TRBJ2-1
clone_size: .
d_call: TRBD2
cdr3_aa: CASAGRSGGSNEQFF
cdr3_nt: TGCGCCAGCGCGGGGCGGAGCGGGGGTTCCAATGAGCAGTTCTTC

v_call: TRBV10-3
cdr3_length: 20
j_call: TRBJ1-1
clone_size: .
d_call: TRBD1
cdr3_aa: CAISEPGWLTGGALNTEAFF
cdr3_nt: TGTGCCATCAGTGAGCCCGGGTGGCTCACAGGGGGCGCGCTGAACACTGAAGCTTTCTTT

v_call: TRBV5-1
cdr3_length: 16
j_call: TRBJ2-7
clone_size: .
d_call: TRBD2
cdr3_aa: CASSLSRGDPSYEQYF
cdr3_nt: TGCGCCAGCAGCTTGTCGCGGGGGGATCCCTCCTACGAGCAGTACTTC

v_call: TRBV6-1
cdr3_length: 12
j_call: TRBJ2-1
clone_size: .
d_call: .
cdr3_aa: CASRPQGYEQFF
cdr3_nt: TGTGCCAGCAGACCCCAGGGGTATGAGCAGTTCTTC

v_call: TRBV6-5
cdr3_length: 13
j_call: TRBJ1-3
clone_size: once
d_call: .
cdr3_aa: CASSTGFGNTIYF
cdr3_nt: TGTGCCAGCAGTACAGGGTTCGGAAACACCATATATTTT

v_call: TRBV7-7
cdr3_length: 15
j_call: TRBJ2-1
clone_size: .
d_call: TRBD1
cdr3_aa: CASSRDRGPYNEQFF
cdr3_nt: TGTGCCAGCAGCCGAGACAGGGGACCCTACAATGAGCAGTTCTTC

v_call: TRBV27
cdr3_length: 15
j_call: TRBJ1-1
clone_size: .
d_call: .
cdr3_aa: CASSPGTEMNTEAFF
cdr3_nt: TGTGCCAGCAGCCCCGGGACCGAGATGAACACTGAAGCTTTCTTT

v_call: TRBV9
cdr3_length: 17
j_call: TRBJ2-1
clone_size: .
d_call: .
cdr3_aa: CASSVAAGAPIYNEQFF
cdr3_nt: TGTGCCAGCAGCGTCGCGGCGGGGGCCCCAATCTACAATGAGCAGTTCTTC

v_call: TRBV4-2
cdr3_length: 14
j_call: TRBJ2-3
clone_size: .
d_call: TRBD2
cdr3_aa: CASSQGTSGGTQYF
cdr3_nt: TGTGCCAGCAGCCAAGGGACTAGCGGCGGTACGCAGTATTTT

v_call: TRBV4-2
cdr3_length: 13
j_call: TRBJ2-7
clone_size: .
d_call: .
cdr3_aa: CASSPSRAREQYF
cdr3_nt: TGTGCCAGCAGCCCCTCCAGGGCGCGGGAGCAGTACTTC

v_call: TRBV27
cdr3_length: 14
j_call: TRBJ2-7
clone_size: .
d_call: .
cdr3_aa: CASSPRKGGYEQYF
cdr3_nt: TGTGCCAGCAGTCCCAGAAAGGGGGGCTACGAGCAGTACTTC

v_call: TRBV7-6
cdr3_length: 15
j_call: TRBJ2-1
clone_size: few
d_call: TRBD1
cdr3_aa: CASSPPGQYYNEQFF
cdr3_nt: TGTGCCAGCAGCCCTCCGGGACAGTACTACAATGAGCAGTTCTTC

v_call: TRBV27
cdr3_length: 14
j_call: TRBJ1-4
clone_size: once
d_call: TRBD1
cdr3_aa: CASSLIQGSEKLFF
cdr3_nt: TGTGCCAGCAGTTTAATACAGGGGAGTGAAAAACTGTTTTTT

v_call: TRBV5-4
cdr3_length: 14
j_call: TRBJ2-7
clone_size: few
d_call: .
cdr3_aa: CASSLSYGAYEQYF
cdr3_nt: TGTGCCAGCAGCTTGTCCTATGGAGCCTACGAGCAGTACTTC

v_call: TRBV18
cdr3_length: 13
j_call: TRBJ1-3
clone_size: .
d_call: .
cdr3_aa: CASSPALENTIYF
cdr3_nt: TGTGCCAGCTCACCAGCCTTAGAGAACACCATATATTTT

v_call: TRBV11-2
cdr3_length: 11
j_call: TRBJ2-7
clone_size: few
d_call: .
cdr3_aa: CASSLARGEYF
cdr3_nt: TGTGCCAGCAGCTTAGCCAGGGGAGAGTACTTC

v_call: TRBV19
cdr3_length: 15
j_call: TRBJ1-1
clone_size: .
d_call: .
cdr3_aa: CASSLFGELNTEAFF
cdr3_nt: TGTGCCAGTAGCCTGTTTGGGGAATTGAACACTGAAGCTTTCTTT

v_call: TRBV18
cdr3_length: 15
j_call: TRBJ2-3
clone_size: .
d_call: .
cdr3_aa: CASSPVAPSRWGQYF
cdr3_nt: TGTGCCAGCTCACCGGTAGCCCCGAGTCGATGGGGGCAGTATTTT

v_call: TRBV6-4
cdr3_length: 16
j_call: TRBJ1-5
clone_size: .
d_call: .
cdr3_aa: CASSQPTGAGNQPQHF
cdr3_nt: TGTGCCAGCAGCCAACCCACGGGGGCGGGCAATCAGCCCCAGCATTTT

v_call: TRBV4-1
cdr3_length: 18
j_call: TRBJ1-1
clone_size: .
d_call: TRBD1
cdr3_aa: CASSQDRDRGYMNTEAFF
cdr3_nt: TGCGCCAGCAGCCAAGATCGGGACAGGGGGTATATGAACACTGAAGCTTTCTTT

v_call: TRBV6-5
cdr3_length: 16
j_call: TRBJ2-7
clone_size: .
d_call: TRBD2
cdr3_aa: CASSYGVAGGVYEQYF
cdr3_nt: TGTGCCAGCAGTTACGGGGTAGCGGGAGGTGTCTACGAGCAGTACTTC

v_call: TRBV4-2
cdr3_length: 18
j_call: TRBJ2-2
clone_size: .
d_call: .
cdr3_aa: CASSQDYKDYRETGELFF
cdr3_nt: TGTGCCAGCAGCCAAGACTATAAAGACTACCGAGAGACCGGGGAGCTGTTTTTT

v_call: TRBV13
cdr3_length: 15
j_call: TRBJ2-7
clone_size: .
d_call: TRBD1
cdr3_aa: CASSLTGGPSYEQYF
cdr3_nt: TGTGCCAGCAGTTTGACAGGGGGACCCTCCTACGAGCAGTACTTC

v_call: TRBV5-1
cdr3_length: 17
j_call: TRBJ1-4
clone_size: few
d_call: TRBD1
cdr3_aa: CASSYASGTDTNEKLFF
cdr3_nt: TGCGCCAGCAGCTACGCGTCCGGGACAGATACTAATGAAAAACTGTTTTTT

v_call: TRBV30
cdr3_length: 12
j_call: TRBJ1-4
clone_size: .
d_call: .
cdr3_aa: CAWDRSNEKLFF
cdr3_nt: TGTGCCTGGGACAGGAGCAATGAAAAACTGTTTTTT

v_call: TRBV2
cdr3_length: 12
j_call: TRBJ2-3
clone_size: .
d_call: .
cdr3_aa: CASGGAPDTQYF
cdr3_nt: TGTGCTAGCGGAGGGGCACCCGATACGCAGTATTTT

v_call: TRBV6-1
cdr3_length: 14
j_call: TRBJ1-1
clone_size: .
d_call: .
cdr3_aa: CASTRTTMNTEAFF
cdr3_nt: TGTGCCAGCACTAGGACAACGATGAACACTGAAGCTTTCTTT

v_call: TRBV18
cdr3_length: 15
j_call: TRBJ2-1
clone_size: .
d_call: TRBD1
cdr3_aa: CASSSDRGTYNEQFF
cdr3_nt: TGTGCCAGCTCATCGGACAGGGGGACCTACAATGAGCAGTTCTTC

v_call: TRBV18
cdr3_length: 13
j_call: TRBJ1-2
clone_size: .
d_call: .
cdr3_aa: CASTRQTNYGYTF
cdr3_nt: TGTGCCAGCACTCGACAGACCAACTATGGCTACACCTTC

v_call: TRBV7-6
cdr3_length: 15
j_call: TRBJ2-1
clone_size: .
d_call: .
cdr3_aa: CASSLVGKSYNEQFF
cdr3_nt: TGTGCCAGCAGCTTAGTCGGGAAATCCTACAATGAGCAGTTCTTC

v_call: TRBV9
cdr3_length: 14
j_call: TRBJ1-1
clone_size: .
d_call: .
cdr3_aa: CASSVPLGSTEAFF
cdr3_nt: TGTGCCAGCAGCGTACCTCTGGGGTCCACTGAAGCTTTCTTT

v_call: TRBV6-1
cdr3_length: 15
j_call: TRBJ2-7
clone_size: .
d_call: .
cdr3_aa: CASSATPTGLYEQYF
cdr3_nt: TGTGCCAGCAGTGCCACGCCTACGGGTCTCTACGAGCAGTACTTC

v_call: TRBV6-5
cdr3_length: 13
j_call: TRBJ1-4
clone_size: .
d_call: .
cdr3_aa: CASSYSGGEKLFF
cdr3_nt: TGTGCCAGCAGTTATTCCGGGGGTGAAAAACTGTTTTTT

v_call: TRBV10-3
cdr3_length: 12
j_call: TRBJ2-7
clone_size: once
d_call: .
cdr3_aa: CAISINGYEQYF
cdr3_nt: TGTGCCATCAGTATCAACGGATACGAGCAGTACTTC

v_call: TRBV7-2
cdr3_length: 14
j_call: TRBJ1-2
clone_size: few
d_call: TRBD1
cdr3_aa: CASSLQGQGTRYTF
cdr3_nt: TGTGCCAGCAGCTTACAGGGACAGGGGACTCGCTACACCTTC

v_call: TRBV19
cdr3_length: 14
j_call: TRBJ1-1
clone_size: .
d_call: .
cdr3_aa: CASSIDFWNTEAFF
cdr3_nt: TGTGCCAGTAGTATAGATTTTTGGAACACGGAAGCTTTCTTT

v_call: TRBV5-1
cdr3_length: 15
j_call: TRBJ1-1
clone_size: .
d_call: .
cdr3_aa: CASSPRGPSSTEAFF
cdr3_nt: TGCGCCAGCAGCCCCCGGGGACCTTCCTCCACTGAAGCTTTCTTT

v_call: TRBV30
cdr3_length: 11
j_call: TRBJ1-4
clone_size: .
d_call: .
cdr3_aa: CAWSGSEKLFF
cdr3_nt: TGTGCCTGGAGTGGCAGTGAAAAACTGTTTTTT

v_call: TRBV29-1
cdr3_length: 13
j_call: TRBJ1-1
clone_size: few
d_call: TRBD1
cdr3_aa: CSASGQGDTEAFF
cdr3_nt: TGCAGCGCCTCGGGACAGGGGGACACTGAAGCTTTCTTT

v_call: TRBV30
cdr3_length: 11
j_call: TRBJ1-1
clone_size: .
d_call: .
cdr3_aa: CAVQKNTEAFF
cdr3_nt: TGTGCCGTACAAAAGAACACTGAAGCTTTCTTT

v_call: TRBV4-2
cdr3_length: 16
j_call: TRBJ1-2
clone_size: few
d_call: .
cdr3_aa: CASSQDPRSSNYGYTF
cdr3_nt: TGTGCCAGCAGCCAAGATCCCCGCTCATCTAACTATGGCTACACCTTC

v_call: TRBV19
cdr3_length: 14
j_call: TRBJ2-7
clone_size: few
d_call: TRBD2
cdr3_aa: CASSLSGAVYEQYF
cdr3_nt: TGTGCCAGTAGCCTTAGCGGGGCTGTCTACGAGCAGTACTTC

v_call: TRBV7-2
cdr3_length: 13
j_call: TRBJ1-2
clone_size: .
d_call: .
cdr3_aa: CASSSRTADGYTF
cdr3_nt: TGTGCCAGCAGCTCCCGGACGGCGGATGGCTACACCTTC

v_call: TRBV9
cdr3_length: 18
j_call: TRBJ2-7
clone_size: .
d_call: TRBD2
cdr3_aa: CASSPRGGAVPGVYEQYF
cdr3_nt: TGTGCCAGCAGCCCCCGGGGGGGGGCTGTACCAGGTGTCTACGAGCAGTACTTC

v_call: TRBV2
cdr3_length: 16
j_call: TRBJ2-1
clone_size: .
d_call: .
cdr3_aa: CASGKGTTSSYNEQFF
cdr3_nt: TGTGCCAGCGGGAAAGGGACCACCAGCTCCTACAATGAGCAGTTCTTC

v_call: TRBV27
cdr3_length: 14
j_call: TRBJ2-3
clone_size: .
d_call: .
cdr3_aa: CASSLSRGGDTQYF
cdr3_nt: TGTGCCAGCAGTTTGTCGCGGGGTGGGGATACGCAGTATTTT

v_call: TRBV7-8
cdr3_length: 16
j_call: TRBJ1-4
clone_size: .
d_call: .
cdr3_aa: CASSPIIPGEREKLFF
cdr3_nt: TGTGCCAGCAGCCCTATAATACCGGGAGAAAGGGAAAAACTGTTTTTT

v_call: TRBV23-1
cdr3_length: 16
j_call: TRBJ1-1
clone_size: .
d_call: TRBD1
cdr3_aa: CASSQTTGTANTEAFF
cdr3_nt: TGCGCCAGCAGTCAAACCACCGGGACAGCGAACACTGAAGCTTTCTTT

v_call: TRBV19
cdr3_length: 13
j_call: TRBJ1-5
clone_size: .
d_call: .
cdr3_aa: CASDDRWAQPQHF
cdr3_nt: TGTGCCAGTGACGACAGGTGGGCTCAGCCCCAGCATTTT

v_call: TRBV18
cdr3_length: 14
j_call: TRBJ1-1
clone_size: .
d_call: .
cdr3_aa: CASSDAAANTEAFF
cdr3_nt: TGTGCCAGCTCAGACGCAGCGGCCAACACTGAAGCTTTCTTT

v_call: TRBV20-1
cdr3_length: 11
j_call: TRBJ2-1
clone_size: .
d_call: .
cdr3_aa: CSGDTYNEQFF
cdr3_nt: TGCAGTGGAGACACCTACAATGAGCAGTTCTTC

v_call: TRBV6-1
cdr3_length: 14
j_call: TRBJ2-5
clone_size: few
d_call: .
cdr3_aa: CASSPPGGQETQYF
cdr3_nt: TGTGCCAGCAGTCCACCTGGGGGCCAAGAGACCCAGTACTTC